The 30 T cell receptor beta chains given below trace back to one sample, sequenced in a study of tumor-infiltrating lymphocytes in glioblastoma multiforme (dated by TCRdb to between 2016 and 2019). The sequencer was an Illumina HiSeq 2500. TCRB libraries were built from RNA via three nested multiplex PCR rounds using a modified ARM-PCR protocol with multiple V-beta primers and a C-beta primer. TCRdb's own reprocessing of the public reads used fastp at Q25 and MiXCR and kept productive beta chains. Each CDR3 protein appears once, grouped with its most common genes and DNA. The sample yields 25,000 to 40,000 distinct CDR3 sequences; 50% to 75% were counted once. The ten largest clones add up to approximately 31% of the sample. Sequences were obtained from brain tumor tissue. The receptor set was obtained from a male donor with glioblastoma.

Comment on this clonotype: A junction end diverges from the germline sequence, so it may reflect a read error. V gene TRBV11-1 combines with J gene TRBJ2-7, with unresolved D. CDR1 is SGHAT, CDR2 FQDESV, per germline (reference sequence). There are 15 residues in the CDR3. The CDR3 DNA is TGTGCCAGCAGCAACCGGGCCCCAAGTTGGCACGAGCGGTACTTC. Amino acids: CASSNRAPSWHERYF.

The V gene is TRBV20-1, the J gene TRBJ2-7; D gene unclear. Germline-derived CDR1 and CDR2 are DFQATT and SNEGSKA (reference sequence). This CDR3 spans 14 amino acids. V was shortened by 4 bases and J by 5 bases, with 18 bases between the two germline ends. The CDR3 protein is CSATSTRRSNEQYF. The CDR3 nucleotides are TGCAGTGCTACTTCAACCAGGAGATCCAACGAGCAGTACTTC.

This clonotype has only a few counts. A much larger clone differs by one base, so this may be a read error. The J gene is TRBJ1-4, the V gene TRBV4-1, with D tentatively TRBD1 (6 bases). This CDR3 is 17 amino acids long. In germline, CDR1 is MGHRA, CDR2 YSYEKL. The CDR3: CASSQEGGAMGSEKLLF. The CDR3 coding sequence is TGCGCCAGCAGCCAAGAGGGGGGCGCAATGGGTAGTGAAAAACTGCTTTTT.

Details on this clonotype: This may be a read error: a much more frequent sequence differs by one nucleotide. The J gene is TRBJ1-4, the V gene TRBV28, with no clear D. Per germline, CDR1 MDHEN and CDR2 SYDVKM. Trimming left V 5 bases short and J 9 bases short, with 13 bases between. CDR3 length: 13 residues. In nucleotides, the CDR3 is TGTGCCAGCAGTCCTCGGAGAAATAAAAAACTGTTTTTT. It specifies CASSPRRNKKLFF.

This clonotype was picked up a small number of times. The chain is built from TRBV7-9 and TRBJ2-1; D may match TRBD1 or TRBD2 (5 bases each). V lost 5 bases to trimming and J lost 0 bases, with 17 bases between them. Germline V gene lookup returns CDR1 SEHNR and CDR2 FQNEAQ (reference sequence). This CDR3 spans 17 amino acids. The CDR3 loop reads CASSDRTGLSSYNEQFF. CDR3 DNA sequence: TGTGCCAGCAGCGACAGAACGGGATTGAGCTCCTACAATGAGCAGTTCTTC. The variable domain in full, completed from reference TRBV7-9 and TRBJ2-1, reads DTGVSQNPRHKITKRGQNVTFRCDPISEHNRLYWYRQTLGQGPEFLTYFQNEAQLEKSRLLSDRFSAERPKGSFSTLEIQRTEQGDSAMYLCASSDRTGLSSYNEQFFGPGTRLTVL.

J is TRBJ2-1 and V is TRBV2; no definite D call. Germline assignment: CDR1 SNHLY and CDR2 FYNNEI. The CDR3 consists of 13 residues. Deletions cut 7 bases from V and 7 bases from J, with 14 bases between. CDR3 bases: TGTGCCAGCACCTTAATTGAAGGGAATGAGCAGTTCTTC. It encodes CASTLIEGNEQFF.

The chain is built from TRBV20-1 and TRBJ2-1; 10 bases are a match to TRBD2. Germline V gives CDR1 DFQATT, CDR2 SNEGSKA (reference sequence). V shed 6 bases and J 11 bases; nucleotides not matched to a gene: 13. This CDR3 has 14 residues. CDR3 DNA sequence: TGCAGTGCAACCCAGCGGGAGGGATACAACAAGCAGTTCTTC. Its protein product is CSATQREGYNKQFF.

Of note for this clonotype: Sequence at one end of the junction differs from germline and may be a read error. CDR3 sequence reads: CSSSLMVRTWETQYF. The CDR3, as DNA: TGTTCCAGCAGTTTGATGGTCAGGACGTGGGAGACCCAGTACTTC. The chain uses TRBV12-3 or TRBV12-4 and TRBJ2-5; D not resolved. The CDR3 has 15 amino acids.

This chain connects TRBV10-3 to TRBJ1-4; no clear D. The V end was cut by 5 bases, the J end by 11 bases, with 18 bases between. CDR3 length: 14 amino acids. Germline CDR1 is ENHRY and CDR2 is SYGVKD. The CDR3 loop reads CAISKGQEGEKLFF. As DNA, the CDR3 is TGTGCCATCAGTAAGGGCCAGGAGGGAGAGAAACTGTTTTTT.

By its share, this clonotype is medium-sized. This chain joins TRBV6-6 and TRBJ1-4, with D hard to call. Germline lookup yields CDR1 MNHNY and CDR2 SVGAGI (reference sequence). The CDR3 spans 15 residues. V dropped 0 bases and J dropped 0 bases, with 5 bases sitting between them. CDR3 sequence (DNA): TGTGCCAGCAGTTACTCGAGGGCAACTAATGAAAAACTGTTTTTT. Amino acids: CASSYSRATNEKLFF.

Of note for this clonotype: One end of the junction varies from germline; a read error may be responsible. V gene TRBV7-9 combines with J gene TRBJ1-3, with D tentatively TRBD1 (6 bases). This CDR3 has 16 residues. Per the germline V gene, CDR1 is SEHNR and CDR2 is FQNEAQ (reference sequence). The DNA for the CDR3 is TGTGCCAGCAGCTTAGCTACAGGGTTCACTGGAGACACCATATATTTT. It yields the protein CASSLATGFTGDTIYF.

As regards this clonotype: The junction does not match germline at one end; this may be a read error. The V gene is TRBV4-1, the J gene TRBJ2-1; D is unclear. The CDR3 has 15 amino acids. The V gene's germline CDR1 is MGHRA and CDR2 YSYEKL. The CDR3 protein is CASSQEEKPSNEQFF. DNA of the CDR3: TGTGCCAGCAGCCAAGAAGAAAAGCCTTCTAATGAGCAGTTCTTC.

As regards this clonotype: At one end, the junction sequence differs from germline, possibly due to a read error. The V gene is TRBV12-3 or TRBV12-4, the J gene TRBJ2-1; D gene uncertain. CDR3 size: 12 residues. CDR3 loop: CASSKGDNELFF. The DNA of the CDR3 is TGTGCCAGCAGCAAAGGTGACAATGAGCTGTTCTTC.

This chain connects TRBV6-2 or TRBV6-3 to TRBJ2-7; D is unclear. The CDR3 spans 17 residues. The V gene's germline CDR1 is MNHEY and CDR2 SVGEGT. V shed 7 bases and J shed 1 base, with 23 bases lying between them. The CDR3, as DNA: TGTGCCAGCACCTACTCCTTGGGTACCTGGGGATCCTACGAGCAGTACTTC. Translated: CASTYSLGTWGSYEQYF.

By sample share, this clonotype is medium-sized (0.01 to 0.1%). This rearrangement joins TRBV11-2 to TRBJ2-5, with D maybe TRBD1 (6 bases). Deletions cut 2 bases from V and 6 bases from J, with 16 bases between. The CDR3 length is 15 residues. The germline V gene has CDR1 SGHAT and CDR2 FQNNGV. In DNA, the CDR3 is TGTGCCAGCAGCTTATTTGGGGGCCCTAATAAGACCCAGTACTTC. This gives the protein CASSLFGGPNKTQYF.

This clonotype was counted between two and nine times. A much bigger clone sits one base away, suggesting this may be a read error. The chain links TRBV5-4 to TRBJ2-3; D is possibly TRBD2 (6 bases). From germline, CDR1 is SGHNT and CDR2 YYREEE (reference sequence). This CDR3 region has 16 residues. This CDR3 reads CASSLAASTSTDTQCF. DNA for the CDR3: TGTGCCAGCAGCTTGGCCGCGTCAACTAGCACAGATACGCAGTGTTTT.

Many counts were recorded for this clonotype. The chain's CDR3 is CASSFVAGGPRNEQFF. The CDR3 coding sequence is TGTGCCAGCAGCTTCGTAGCGGGAGGCCCTAGGAATGAGCAGTTCTTC. The V call is TRBV12-3 or TRBV12-4, the J call TRBJ2-1; 10 nucleotides line up with TRBD2. The CDR3 is made up of 16 amino acids. The J segment lost 7 bases and the V segment lost 6 bases, leaving 12 bases of the junction unmatched.

This clonotype was recorded at least ten times. The V gene is TRBV7-8, the J gene TRBJ2-1, with D perhaps matching TRBD1 or TRBD2 (5 bases each). The length of the CDR3 is 13 residues. Germline V CDR1 and CDR2: SGHVS, FQNEAQ. The V end was cut by 3 bases, the J end by 4 bases, with 7 bases between. CDR3 DNA sequence: TGTGCCAGCAGCTTCAGGGAGTACAATGAGCAGTTCTTC. Its protein product is CASSFREYNEQFF.

Comments on this clonotype: It may be a read error: a sequence one base away is much more abundant. V is TRBV5-1 and J is TRBJ1-1; no clear D. The CDR3 extends over 14 amino acids. Germline CDR1 SGHRS, CDR2 YFSETQ. The CDR3 DNA follows: TGCGCCAACAGCTTTGGGTTTCTGAACACTGAAGCTTTCTTT. It is translated as CANSFGFLNTEAFF.

With respect to this clonotype: This clone may be a read error of a much larger clone one base away. The chain carries TRBV6-1 and TRBJ2-2; the D is unclear. The CDR3 is 15 amino acids. Deletions cut 0 bases from V and 4 bases from J, with 9 bases between. CDR1 and CDR2 from the germline V gene are MNHNS and SASEGT. The CDR3 DNA reads TGTGCCAGCAGTGAAGCTCCAGATAGCACCGGGGAGCTGTTTTTT. It translates to CASSEAPDSTGELFF.

This clonotype was counted ten times or more. The CDR3 is CAWSLGEGQPQHF. The CDR3 DNA sequence: TGTGCCTGGAGCTTGGGGGAGGGTCAGCCCCAGCATTTT. V usage is TRBV30 and J usage is TRBJ1-5; D may be TRBD1 (5 bases). There are 13 residues in the CDR3. CDR1 is GTSNPN and CDR2 is SVGIG in the germline V gene (reference sequence). V lost 3 bases, J lost 6 bases, and 12 bases lay in between.

The chain links TRBV6-1 to TRBJ2-4, with TRBD2 identical over 8 bases. CDR1 is MNHNS and CDR2 is SASEGT in the germline V gene. V lost 1 base and J lost 7; bases outside the gene matches: 6. CDR3 length: 15 residues. CDR3 sequence reads: CASSEGTGGMNIQYF. DNA for the CDR3: TGTGCCAGCAGTGAAGGTACGGGAGGGATGAACATTCAGTACTTC.

The chain has TRBV28 and TRBJ1-4; tentatively, D is TRBD1 (5 bases). Germline V gene data show CDR1 as MDHEN and CDR2 as SYDVKM. V dropped 5 bases and J dropped 6 bases, with 16 bases sitting between them. The CDR3 runs 15 residues. CDR3 sequence reads: CASSHARGDHEKLFF. CDR3 DNA: TGTGCCAGCAGTCACGCAAGGGGCGATCATGAAAAACTGTTTTTT.

This clonotype was seen only a few times. Given the absence of the conserved phenylalanine or tryptophan at the CDR3 end, a read error is likely. The DNA is left out, because the CDR3 cannot be placed on it with certainty; the CDR3 is given as TCRdb lists it. This chain uses TRBV5-1 with TRBJ2-7; the table assigns TRBD2, which was not confirmed against the DNA. The germline CDR1 and CDR2 sequences are SGHRS and YFSETQ. Termini included, the CDR3 measures 13 amino acids. CDR3 amino acids: CASSADGTSPTSL.

This clonotype was seen more than once but under ten times. The chain recombines TRBV18 with TRBJ2-7, with D possibly TRBD2 on 5 matching bases. The CDR3 contains 13 residues. Germline V CDR1 and CDR2: KGHSH, LQKENI. V was clipped by 3 bases and J by 4 bases, with 10 bases between them. CDR3 DNA sequence: TGTGCCAGCTCACCCTCGTCGGGATACGAGCAGTACTTC. This translates into CASSPSSGYEQYF. Supplemented by reference TRBV18 and TRBJ2-7, the full variable domain reads NAGVMQNPRHLVRRRGQEARLRCSPMKGHSHVYWYRQLPEEGLKFMVYLQKENIIDESGMPKERFSAEFPKEGPSILRIQQVVRGDSAAYFCASSPSSGYEQYFGPGTRLTVT.

This clonotype appeared once. A junction boundary mismatches the germline segment, possibly from a read error. V and J are TRBV10-2 and TRBJ2-5; D is unclear. Germline loops: CDR1 WSHSY, CDR2 SAAADI. CDR3 size: 13 residues. CDR3 sequence (DNA): TGCGCCAGCAGTCCCCTCTCGCAAGATACCCAGTACTTC. Translated, it gives CASSPLSQDTQYF.

This clonotype was found many times. The V and J genes are TRBV5-6 and TRBJ1-2; D gene ambiguous. The length of the CDR3 is 14 residues. The germline V gene encodes CDR1 SGHDT and CDR2 YYEEEE. The ends were cut back, 0 bases at V and 4 bases at J, with 10 bases in the middle. The CDR3 reads CASSLAAVFYGYTF. As DNA, the CDR3 is TGTGCCAGCAGCTTGGCGGCAGTTTTCTATGGCTACACCTTC. The variable domain in full, with the rest retrieved from reference TRBV5-6 and TRBJ1-2, is DAGVTQSPTHLIKTRGQQVTLRCSPKSGHDTVSWYQQALGQGPQFIFQYYEEEERQRGNFPDRFSGHQFPNYSSELNVNALLLGDSALYLCASSLAAVFYGYTFGSGTRLTVV.

With respect to this clonotype: At one end the junction does not follow the germline gene, possibly because of a read error. The chain joins TRBV11-3 to TRBJ2-3; D is ambiguous. Looked up from germline, CDR1 is SGHNT and CDR2 is YENEEA. This CDR3 has 16 amino acids. This chain's CDR3 is CASNLSTISSTDTQYF. The CDR3 bases are TGTGCCAGCAACTTATCCACCATATCCAGCACAGATACGCAGTATTTT.

This clonotype showed up just a few times. The junction departs from the called germline gene at one end, perhaps through a read error. The chain employs TRBV5-1 and TRBJ1-1; 7 positions match TRBD1. Per the germline V gene, CDR1 is SGHRS and CDR2 is YFSETQ. The CDR3 is 17 residues long. The CDR3 region has the DNA TGCGCCAGCAGCTCCGAGGGAGGGACAGACATGAACACTGAAGCTTTATTT. Translation: CASSSEGGTDMNTEALF.

The chain employs TRBV20-1 and TRBJ1-4; the D is unclear. Germline V gene sequence: CDR1 DFQATT, CDR2 SNEGSKA (reference sequence). The CDR3 runs to 14 residues. CDR3 nucleotide sequence: TGCATTGTTAGAGAGGTCGGGATTAATGAAAAACTGTTTTTT. Translated, it gives CIVREVGINEKLFF.